Sequencing of this TCR beta chain was carried out in a study of blood T cell repertoires in COVID-19. The Seattle patients, enrolled during active infection, were followed longitudinally. Assay: immunoSEQ multiplex PCR; the TCRdb copy retains only in-frame clones and omits some. The table lists about 87,000 clones, roughly 88% of them singletons. The TCR sequence derives from a woman of 80 years or more with COVID-19, enrolled during active disease. What was sequenced was peripheral blood.

CDR3 in amino acids: CASSQEVGGASYEQYF. CDR3 DNA sequence: TGTGCCAGCAGCCAAGAAGTCGGCGGAGCCTCCTACGAGCAGTACTTC. The chain has TRBV4-2 and TRBJ2-7; D remains unclear. The CDR3 has 16 residues. Germline CDR1 LGHNA, CDR2 YNFKEQ. V lost 0 bases and J lost 0, with 12 bases in between.